The present entry profiles one T cell receptor beta chain with its context. This entry belongs to a study of blood T cell repertoires in COVID-19. The wider study: Sites in the United States, Italy and Spain provided acute and convalescent COVID-19 samples.

CDR1 and CDR2 (germline): SNHLY, FYNNEI. This CDR3 contains 13 residues. The ends were cut back, 11 bases at V and 4 bases at J, with 17 bases in the middle. The assay was immunoSEQ multiplex PCR, and TCRdb's table has in-frame clones only and misses some. The data contain roughly 200,000 clones, over 70% of them singletons. The sample consisted of peripheral blood. The chain combines TRBV2 with TRBJ1-1; D possibly corresponds to TRBD1 (6 bases). The sequence was obtained from a woman aged 40 to 49 with COVID-19, enrolled during active disease. The CDR3 protein is CAEDGGRGTEAFF. The CDR3 region has the DNA TGTGCCGAAGACGGGGGGCGCGGCACTGAAGCTTTCTTT.